These 9 T cell receptor beta chains were sequenced from one sample in a study of glioma-infiltrating T cells listed by TCRdb under 2016. The instrument given in TCRdb is Illumina MiSeq. The iRepertoire nested amplicon-rescue multiplex PCR (arm-PCR) platform was used to amplify TCR alpha and beta CDR3 regions from RNA. Through fastp at Q25 and MiXCR, TCRdb rebuilt clones from the public reads, retaining in-frame beta chains. Rows are unified per CDR3 protein, each entry keeping the most common DNA and genes. This sample is represented by tens of thousands of distinct CDR3 sequences; approximately 40% of them were singletons. The ten most abundant clones make up around two fifths of the sample. The sample taken for sequencing was glioma tissue, nonneoplastic brain tissue, or PBMCs (not recorded which). These receptors were collected from a human donor with low-grade glioma or glioblastoma, undergoing nonglioma brain surgery, or in good health (not recorded which).

The CDR3 loop is CASRDGGAVRAFF. Here the CDR3 DNA reads TGTGCCAGCAGGGATGGAGGGGCCGTACGGGCTTTCTTT. This chain joins TRBV6-5 and TRBJ1-1, with D possibly being TRBD1 (5 bases). This CDR3 comprises 13 residues. Trimming took 6 bases from V and 11 from J, leaving 19 bases between them. Per the germline V gene, CDR1 is MNHEY and CDR2 is SVGAGI.

At least ten counts were recorded for this clonotype. The chain has TRBV28 and TRBJ2-7; no firm D call. The CDR3 is 14 residues long. V lost 6 bases, J lost 3 bases, and 15 bases lay in between. The germline gives CDR1 MDHEN, CDR2 SYDVKM. The CDR3 region has the DNA TGTGCCAGCAGGCCGACTTCTGGAGACTACGAGCAGTACTTC. Encoded protein: CASRPTSGDYEQYF.

This clonotype was observed many times. The chain recombines TRBV4-1 with TRBJ1-3; D gene unclear. CDR3 length: 16 amino acids. Germline V CDR1 and CDR2: MGHRA, YSYEKL. V was pared by 1 base and J by 0 bases, with 10 bases between. CDR3 nucleotides: TGCGCCAGCAGCCAAGGCCCTACACTCTCTGGAAACACCATATATTTT. Protein sequence: CASSQGPTLSGNTIYF.

Worth noting for this clonotype: A read error may produce the germline difference seen at one junction end. The chain has TRBV12-3 or TRBV12-4 and TRBJ2-1, with 11 bases lining up with TRBD2. CDR3 length: 17 residues. The CDR3 DNA follows: TGTGCCAACAGTTTATCTTGGGTAGCGGGAGGGACAAATGAGCAGTTCTTC. Its translation is CANSLSWVAGGTNEQFF.

On this clonotype: This clone may be a read error of a much larger clone one base away. The rearrangement uses TRBV5-1 and TRBJ2-7, with D unresolved. The CDR3 length is 14 residues. CDR1 SGHRS and CDR2 YFSETQ come from the germline V gene. The CDR3 here is CDSSLGSSPYEQYF. CDR3 DNA: TGCGACAGCAGCTTGGGTTCCAGCCCCTACGAGCAGTACTTC.

On this clonotype: A read error may account for a junction end that differs from germline. The gene calls are TRBV20-1 and TRBJ1-1, with D maybe TRBD1 (6 bases). Germline V lookup: CDR1 DFQATT, CDR2 SNEGSKA (reference sequence). The CDR3 spans 14 residues. DNA for the CDR3: TGCAGTGCACCCCAGGGGCGGGTGAACACCGAAGCTTCCTTT. Translating it yields CSAPQGRVNTEASF.

V is TRBV3-1 and J is TRBJ2-4; 12 bases fit TRBD2. J was trimmed by 2 bases and V by 1 base; bases with no gene match: 3. This CDR3 comprises 17 residues. The V gene's germline CDR1 is LGHDT and CDR2 YNNKEL (reference sequence). CDR3: CASSQGLAGDSKNIQYF. The CDR3 DNA follows: TGTGCCAGCAGCCAAGGACTAGCGGGGGACTCCAAAAACATTCAGTACTTC.

This clonotype was observed many times. The chain links TRBV11-3 to TRBJ2-5; D possibly corresponds to TRBD2 (6 bases). Germline values: CDR1 SGHNT, CDR2 YENEEA. Trimming pared 5 bases from V and 2 bases from J, leaving 12 bases between. This CDR3 comprises 14 residues. CDR3 amino acids: CASSPGTPQETQYF. Here the CDR3 DNA reads TGTGCCAGCAGCCCCGGGACTCCACAAGAGACCCAGTACTTC.

This clonotype was seen repeatedly, ten times or more. V gene TRBV14 combines with J gene TRBJ2-7, with TRBD1 identical over 11 bases. V was pared by 5 bases and J by 5 bases, with 8 bases of the junction left unmatched. The CDR3 length is 15 residues. The germline V gene encodes CDR1 SGHDN and CDR2 FVKESK. The CDR3 spells CASSSRTGGRNEQYF. CDR3 DNA: TGTGCCAGCAGCTCGAGGACAGGGGGCCGTAACGAGCAGTACTTC.